What follows describes a single TCR beta chain. Its antigen remains unknown. This CDR3 region has 13 residues. The V end was cut by 2 bases, the J end by 6 bases, with 11 bases between. Germline CDR1 DFQATT, CDR2 SNEGSKA (reference sequence). These data are taken from a study of CD8+CD57+ T cells in acquired aplastic anemia. The study, taken as a whole, reports: Patients and controls were found to share fewer than 35 CD8+ CDR3 sequences.

TCR beta VDJ and CDR3 were profiled, and genomic DNA was the template. TCRdb reanalysed the reads using MiXCR and keeps one entry per CDR3 protein. Altogether 250,000 to 350,000 distinct CDR3 sequences are present, approximately 57% being singletons, with the ten largest covering roughly 8%. Sequencing was carried out using sorted CD4+, CD8+, or CD8+CD57+ T cells (not recorded which) from PBMCs. The chain joins TRBV20-1 to TRBJ1-5, with D unresolved. The receptor was derived from a human donor with severe aplastic anemia or a healthy control (not recorded which). CDR3 DNA sequence: TGCAGTGCTAGATTCGGAGACCTTCAGCCCCAGCATTTT. Its protein is CSARFGDLQPQHF.